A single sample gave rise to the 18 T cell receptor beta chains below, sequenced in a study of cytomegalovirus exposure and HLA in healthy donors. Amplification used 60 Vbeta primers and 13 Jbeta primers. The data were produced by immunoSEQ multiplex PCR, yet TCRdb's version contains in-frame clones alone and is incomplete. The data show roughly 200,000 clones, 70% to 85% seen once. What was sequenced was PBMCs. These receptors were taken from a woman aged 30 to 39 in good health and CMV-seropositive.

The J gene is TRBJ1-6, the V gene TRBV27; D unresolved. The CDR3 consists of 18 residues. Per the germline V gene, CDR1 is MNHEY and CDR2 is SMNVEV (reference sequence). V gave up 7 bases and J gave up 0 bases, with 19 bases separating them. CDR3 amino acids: CASTSTGQSGSYNSPLHF. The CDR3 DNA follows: TGTGCCAGCACTTCTACGGGTCAGAGCGGCTCCTATAATTCACCCCTCCACTTT.

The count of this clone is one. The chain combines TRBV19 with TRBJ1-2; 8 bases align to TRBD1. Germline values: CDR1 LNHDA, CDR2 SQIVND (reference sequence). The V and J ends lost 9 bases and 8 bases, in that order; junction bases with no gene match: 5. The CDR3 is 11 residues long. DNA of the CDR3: TGTGCCAGCCGGACAGGGATCGGCTACACCTTC. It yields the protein CASRTGIGYTF.

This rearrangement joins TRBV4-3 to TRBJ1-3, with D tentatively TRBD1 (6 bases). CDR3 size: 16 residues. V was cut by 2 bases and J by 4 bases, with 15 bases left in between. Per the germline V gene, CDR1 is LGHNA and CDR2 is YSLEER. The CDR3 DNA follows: TGCGCCAGCAGCCAACATCCCGGGGGGCTAGGAAACACCATATATTTT. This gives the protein CASSQHPGGLGNTIYF.

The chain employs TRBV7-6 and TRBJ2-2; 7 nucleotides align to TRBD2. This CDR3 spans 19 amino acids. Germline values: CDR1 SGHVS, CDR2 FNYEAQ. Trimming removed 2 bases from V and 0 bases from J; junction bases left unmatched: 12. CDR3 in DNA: TGTGCCAGCAGCTTACTCCGACTAGCCGATATTACGAACACCGGGGAGCTGTTTTTT. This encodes CASSLLRLADITNTGELFF.

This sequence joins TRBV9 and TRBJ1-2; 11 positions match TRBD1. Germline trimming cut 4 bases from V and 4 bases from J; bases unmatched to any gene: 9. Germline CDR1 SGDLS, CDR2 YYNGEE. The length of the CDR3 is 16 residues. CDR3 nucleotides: TGTGCCAGCAGCCCCGAAGGGACAGGGGGTAGCTATGGCTACACCTTC. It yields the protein CASSPEGTGGSYGYTF.

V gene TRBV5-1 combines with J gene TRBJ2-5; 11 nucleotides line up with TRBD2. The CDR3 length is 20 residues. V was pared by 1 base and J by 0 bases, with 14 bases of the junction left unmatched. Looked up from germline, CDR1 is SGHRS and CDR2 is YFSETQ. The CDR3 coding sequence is TGCGCCAGCAGCTTGCCCTGGCGGCTAGCGGGGGGCCTGTACCAAGAGACCCAGTACTTC. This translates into CASSLPWRLAGGLYQETQYF.

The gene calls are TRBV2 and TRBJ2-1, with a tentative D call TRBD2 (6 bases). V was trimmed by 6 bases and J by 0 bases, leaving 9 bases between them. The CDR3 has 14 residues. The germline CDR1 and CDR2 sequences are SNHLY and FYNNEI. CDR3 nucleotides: TGTGCCAGCAGGGGGACTTCCTCCTACAATGAGCAGTTCTTC. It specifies CASRGTSSYNEQFF.

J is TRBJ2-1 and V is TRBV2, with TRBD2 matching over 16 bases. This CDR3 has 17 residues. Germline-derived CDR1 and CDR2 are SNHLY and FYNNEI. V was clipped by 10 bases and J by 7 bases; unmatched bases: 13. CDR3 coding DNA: TGTGCCATTTCCGGGACTAGCGGGGGGGCCAGGTTAAATGAGCAGTTCTTC. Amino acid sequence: CAISGTSGGARLNEQFF.

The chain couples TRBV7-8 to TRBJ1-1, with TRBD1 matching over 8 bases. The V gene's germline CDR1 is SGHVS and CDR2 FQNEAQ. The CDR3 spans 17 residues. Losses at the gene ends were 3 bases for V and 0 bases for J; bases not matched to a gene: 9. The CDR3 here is CASSFAGGGGMNTEAFF. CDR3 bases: TGTGCCAGCAGCTTCGCAGGGGGCGGGGGCATGAACACTGAAGCTTTCTTT.

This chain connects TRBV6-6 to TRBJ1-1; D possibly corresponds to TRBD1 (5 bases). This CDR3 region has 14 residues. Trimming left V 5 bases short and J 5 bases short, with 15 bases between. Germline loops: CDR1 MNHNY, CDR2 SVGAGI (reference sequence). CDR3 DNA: TGTGCCAGCAGTCGAGCGTGGGGGGGGACTGAAGCTTTCTTT. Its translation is CASSRAWGGTEAFF.

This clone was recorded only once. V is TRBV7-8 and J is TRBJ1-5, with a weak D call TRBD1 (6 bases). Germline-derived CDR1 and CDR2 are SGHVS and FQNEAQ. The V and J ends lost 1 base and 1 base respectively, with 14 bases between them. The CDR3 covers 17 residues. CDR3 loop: CASSLVVRGASNQPQHF. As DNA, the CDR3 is TGTGCCAGCAGCTTAGTGGTCCGGGGGGCCAGCAATCAGCCCCAGCATTTT. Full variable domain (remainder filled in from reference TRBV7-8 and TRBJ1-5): GAGVSQSPRYKVAKRGQDVALRCDPISGHVSLFWYQQALGQGPEFLTYFQNEAQLDKSGLPSDRFFAERPEGSVSTLKIQRTQQEDSAVYLCASSLVVRGASNQPQHFGDGTRLSIL.

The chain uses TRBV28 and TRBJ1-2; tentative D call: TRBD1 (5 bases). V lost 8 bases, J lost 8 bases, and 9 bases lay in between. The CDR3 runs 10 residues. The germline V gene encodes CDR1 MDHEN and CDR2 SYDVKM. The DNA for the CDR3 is TGTGCCAGCGGGGGGGTAGGCTACACCTTC. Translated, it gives CASGGVGYTF.

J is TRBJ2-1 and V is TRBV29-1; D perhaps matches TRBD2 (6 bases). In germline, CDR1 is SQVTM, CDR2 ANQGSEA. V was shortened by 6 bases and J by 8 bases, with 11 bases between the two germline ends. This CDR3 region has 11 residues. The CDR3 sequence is CSVYSGDEQFF. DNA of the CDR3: TGCAGCGTCTATTCGGGGGATGAGCAGTTCTTC.

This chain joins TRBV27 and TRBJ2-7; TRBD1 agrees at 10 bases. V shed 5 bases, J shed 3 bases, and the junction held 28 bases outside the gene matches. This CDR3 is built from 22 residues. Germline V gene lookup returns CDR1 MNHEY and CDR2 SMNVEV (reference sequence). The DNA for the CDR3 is TGTGCCAGCAGTAAGTTTAGGGATACCGGGACAGGGGTATCTACGGGACTCTACGAGCAGTACTTC. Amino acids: CASSKFRDTGTGVSTGLYEQYF.

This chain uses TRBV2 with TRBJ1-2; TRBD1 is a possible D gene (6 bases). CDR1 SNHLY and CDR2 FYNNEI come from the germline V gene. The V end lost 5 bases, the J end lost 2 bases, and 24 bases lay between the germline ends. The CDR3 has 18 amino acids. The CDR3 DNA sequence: TGTGCCAGCAGTACAGGGACCGCCCTGGAGATCGGGAACTATGGCTACACCTTC. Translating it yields CASSTGTALEIGNYGYTF.

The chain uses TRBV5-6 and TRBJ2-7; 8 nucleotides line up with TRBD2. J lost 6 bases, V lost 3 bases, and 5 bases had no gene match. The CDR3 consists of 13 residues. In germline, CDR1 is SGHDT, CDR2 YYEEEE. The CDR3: CASSSTSVAEQYF. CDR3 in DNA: TGTGCCAGCAGCTCGACTAGCGTTGCCGAGCAGTACTTC.

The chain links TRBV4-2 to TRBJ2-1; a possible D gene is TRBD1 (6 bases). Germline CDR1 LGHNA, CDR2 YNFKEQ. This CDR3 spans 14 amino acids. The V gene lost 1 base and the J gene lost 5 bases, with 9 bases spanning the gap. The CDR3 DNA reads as TGTGCCAGCAGCCAAGGGACAGCAAACAATGAGCAGTTCTTC. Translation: CASSQGTANNEQFF.

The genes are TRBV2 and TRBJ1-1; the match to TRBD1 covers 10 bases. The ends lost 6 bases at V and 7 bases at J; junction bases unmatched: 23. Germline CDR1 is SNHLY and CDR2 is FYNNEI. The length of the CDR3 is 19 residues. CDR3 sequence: CASRAGQGRGFGRTSEAFF. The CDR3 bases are TGTGCCAGCAGAGCGGGACAGGGGAGGGGATTTGGGAGGACTAGTGAAGCTTTCTTT. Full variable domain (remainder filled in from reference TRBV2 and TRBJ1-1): EPEVTQTPSHQVTQMGQEVILRCVPISNHLYFYWYRQILGQKVEFLVSFYNNEISEKSEIFDDQFSVERPDGSNFTLKIRSTKLEDSAMYFCASRAGQGRGFGRTSEAFFGQGTRLTVV.